These 15 T cell receptor beta chains were all obtained from the same sample, sequenced in a study of blood T cells in healthy people across ages. A second PCR, run for roughly 7 to 11 cycles, used a sample-barcoded 5' primer plus a J-beta primer mix. A single record per CDR3 protein comes from TCRdb applying MiXCR to the 5' RACE reads. This repertoire shows over a million distinct CDR3 sequences, approximately 59% found once; its top ten account for 6.7%. Source material: blood. The receptors here all came from a man between 18 and 35 years old in good health.

V gene TRBV15 combines with J gene TRBJ2-5; 8 bases are shared with TRBD1. The tail of the sequence fits TRBJ2-7 better, so the J call may be wrong. Germline assignment: CDR1 LNHNV and CDR2 YYDKDF (reference sequence). The CDR3 length is 15 residues. The DNA of the CDR3 is TGTGCCACCAGCAGACTTGGGACAGGAGGATACGAGCAGTACTTC. Encoded protein: CATSRLGTGGYEQYF.

There are a few counts of this clonotype. The chain employs TRBV20-1 and TRBJ2-5, with D perhaps given as TRBD1 or TRBD2 (5 bases each). Looked up from germline, CDR1 is DFQATT and CDR2 is SNEGSKA (reference sequence). Trimming took 6 bases from V and 5 from J, leaving 16 bases between them. The CDR3 runs to 13 residues. In DNA, the CDR3 is TGCAGTGCCGGGGCCAATCCTTTGGAGACCCAGTACTTC. The encoded protein is CSAGANPLETQYF.

The gene calls are TRBV20-1 and TRBJ1-2, with 7 bases that match TRBD1. The germline V gene has CDR1 DFQATT and CDR2 SNEGSKA (reference sequence). Trimming at V came to 6 bases and at J to 2 bases, leaving 6 bases not matched to a gene. The CDR3 loop spans 13 amino acids. CDR3 residues: CSANDRVNYGYTF. The CDR3 bases are TGCAGTGCGAATGACAGGGTCAACTATGGCTACACCTTC.

This clonotype appeared a few times. The chain carries TRBV5-1 and TRBJ2-4; TRBD2 agrees at 10 bases. The J call could be wrong; TRBJ2-7 is a better fit for the DNA end. The CDR3 has 17 residues. Per the germline V gene, CDR1 is SGHRS and CDR2 is YFSETQ. The CDR3 DNA reads TGCGCCAGCAGCTTGGGGCTAGCGGGAGCCAAACATTACGAGCAGTACTTC. Amino acids: CASSLGLAGAKHYEQYF.

The chain links TRBV4-1 to TRBJ2-7; no clear D gene. CDR1 is MGHRA, CDR2 YSYEKL, per germline. V was cut by 0 bases and J by 0 bases, with 9 bases left in between. The CDR3 loop spans 15 amino acids. For the CDR3, the DNA is TGCGCCAGCAGCCAAGATCCCGCTAGCTCCTACGAGCAGTACTTC. Residues: CASSQDPASSYEQYF.

The table lists this clonotype with many counts. The rearrangement uses TRBV6-2 or TRBV6-3 and TRBJ1-5, with TRBD1 matching over 8 bases. The germline CDR1 and CDR2 sequences are MNHEY and SVGEGT. This CDR3 is built from 19 residues. V was pared by 6 bases and J by 0 bases, with 16 bases of the junction left unmatched. The CDR3 region is CASSYEIGTGRGSNQPQHF. In DNA, the CDR3 is TGTGCCAGCAGCTACGAGATCGGGACAGGTAGGGGTAGCAATCAGCCCCAGCATTTT.

The rearrangement uses TRBV7-9 and TRBJ2-3, with a possible D match to TRBD1 (6 bases). CDR3 length: 17 residues. Trimming took off 5 bases at V and 6 bases at J, with 24 bases between the two ends. Germline CDR1 and CDR2: SEHNR and FQNEAQ (reference sequence). The CDR3 nucleotides are TGTGCCAGCAGCCCTACCACATTCAGGGGCCGCCCGGATACGCAGTATTTT. Amino acids: CASSPTTFRGRPDTQYF.

The chain has TRBV6-2 or TRBV6-3 and TRBJ2-4, with 8 nucleotides matching TRBD1. The J call may be in error: the DNA end matches TRBJ2-7 better. In germline, CDR1 is MNHEY, CDR2 SVGEGT. CDR3 size: 15 residues. The CDR3 DNA reads as TGTGCCAGCAGTTTTCCCGGACAGGGCCGCTACGAGCAGTACTTC. This gives the protein CASSFPGQGRYEQYF.

Details on this clonotype: Its ends do not fully match the called genes, so a read error is possible. The chain couples TRBV20-1 to TRBJ2-2; no definite D call. CDR3 length equals 14 residues. Germline V gives CDR1 DFQATT, CDR2 SNEGSKA (reference sequence). The DNA of the CDR3 is TGCAGTGCTGGAGACTGGGGTCGGGTCGGGGAGCTGTTTTTT. Translated: CSAGDWGRVGELFF.

The chain recombines TRBV2 with TRBJ2-3, with a possible D match to TRBD2 (5 bases). The V and J ends lost 7 bases and 5 bases respectively, with 16 bases between them. The V gene's germline CDR1 is SNHLY and CDR2 FYNNEI. The CDR3 is made up of 14 amino acids. DNA of the CDR3: TGTGCCAGCAAAAAACTAGTGGAAAGAGATACGCAGTATTTT. Translated: CASKKLVERDTQYF.

This clonotype has only one observation. CDR3 protein: CSVEVVWLALVYNEQFF. Written as DNA, the CDR3 is TGCAGCGTTGAAGTGGTTTGGCTAGCCTTAGTTTACAATGAGCAGTTCTTC. The genes are TRBV29-1 and TRBJ2-1; D perhaps matches TRBD2 (5 bases). Germline V gives CDR1 SQVTM, CDR2 ANQGSEA. The CDR3 runs 17 residues. Trimming pared 1 base from V and 4 bases from J, leaving 20 bases between.

This chain links TRBV7-9 with TRBJ2-3; 9 positions match TRBD2. This CDR3 has 15 residues. V shed 4 bases and J 4 bases; nucleotides not matched to a gene: 6. Germline V lookup: CDR1 SEHNR, CDR2 FQNEAQ (reference sequence). DNA for the CDR3: TGTGCCAGCAGCTCGCCAGAGCGGGGGGCAGATACGCAGTATTTT. Amino acids: CASSSPERGADTQYF.

J is TRBJ2-3 and V is TRBV5-1, with D hard to call. CDR3 length equals 15 residues. The ends were cut back, 5 bases at V and 0 bases at J, with 13 bases in the middle. From germline, CDR1 is SGHRS and CDR2 YFSETQ. The CDR3 here is CASSADRASTDTQYF. CDR3 DNA sequence: TGCGCCAGCAGTGCGGACCGAGCTAGCACAGATACGCAGTATTTT. The whole variable domain, remainder taken from reference TRBV5-1 and TRBJ2-3, is KAGVTQTPRYLIKTRGQQVTLSCSPISGHRSVSWYQQTPGQGLQFLFEYFSETQRNKGNFPGRFSGRQFSNSRSEMNVSTLELGDSALYLCASSADRASTDTQYFGPGTRLTVL.

In DNA, the CDR3 is TGTGCCAGCAGCAACGGGCAGAACACTGAAGCTTTCTTT. Its translation: CASSNGQNTEAFF. The chain has TRBV7-9 and TRBJ1-1; D remains ambiguous. The germline V gene encodes CDR1 SEHNR and CDR2 FQNEAQ (reference sequence). Trimming removed 5 bases from V and 1 base from J, with 8 bases in between. The length of the CDR3 is 13 residues.

This chain connects TRBV27 to TRBJ2-3; 9 bases agree with TRBD2. The CDR3 length is 15 residues. The trim removed 6 bases at V and 6 bases at J, leaving 10 bases unmatched. The germline CDR1 and CDR2 sequences are MNHEY and SMNVEV (reference sequence). CDR3 residues: CASSAGTSPADTQYF. For the CDR3, the DNA is TGTGCCAGCAGCGCAGGGACTAGCCCCGCGGATACGCAGTATTTT.